Listed below are T cell receptor beta chains from one sample, sequenced in a study of T cells in Graves' hyperthyroidism and ophthalmopathy. Each CDR3 protein gets one entry after TCRdb re-called the multiplex PCR reads with MiXCR. The data contain over 400,000 distinct CDR3 sequences, roughly 14% of them singletons. Sequencing was done on a sample of blood. The receptors originated from a man aged 18 to 29 with Graves' ophthalmopathy. The CDR3 runs from the conserved cysteine through the conserved F or W. The D gene is left open where the match is weak. Size tells how often a clone was seen (once, few, many) or the class of an expanded clone, and some rows leave it out.

D | J | V | size | CDR3 | DNA
- | TRBJ1-5 | TRBV20-1 | many | CSARDLGGTSNQPQHF | TGCAGTGCTAGAGATTTGGGGGGAACTAGCAATCAGCCCCAGCATTTT
TRBD1 | TRBJ2-3 | TRBV5-8 | - | CASSTGTGEYTDTQYF | TGTGCCAGCAGCACGGGGACAGGGGAGTACACAGATACGCAGTATTTT
TRBD2 | TRBJ2-2 | TRBV7-2 | - | CASSLTAGAWTGELFF | TGTGCCAGCAGCTTAACGGCGGGAGCGTGGACCGGGGAGCTGTTTTTT
- | TRBJ1-4 | TRBV19 | - | CASSFRDYVIEKLFF | TGTGCCAGTAGTTTCCGGGACTACGTAATTGAAAAACTGTTTTTT
TRBD1 | TRBJ1-6 | TRBV3-1 | few | CASSQAQGGYSPLHF | TGTGCCAGCAGCCAAGCACAGGGGGGATATTCACCCCTCCACTTT
- | TRBJ2-7 | TRBV7-2 | many | CATLNQGFYEQYF | TGTGCCACCCTAAATCAGGGTTTCTACGAGCAGTACTTC
- | TRBJ2-7 | TRBV15 | many | CATSRDLGSPGEQYF | TGTGCCACCAGCAGAGATCTGGGGAGCCCGGGGGAGCAGTACTTC
TRBD2 | TRBJ2-5 | TRBV7-9 | many | CASSSSGGETQYF | TGTGCCAGCAGCTCGAGCGGGGGAGAGACCCAGTACTTC
- | TRBJ1-5 | TRBV5-8 | many | CASSSRTDHGGQPQHF | TGTGCCAGCAGCTCCCGGACAGACCACGGCGGTCAGCCCCAGCATTTT
- | TRBJ2-5 | TRBV6-1 | - | CASRPGLLHETQYF | TGTGCCAGCAGACCGGGCCTCCTCCATGAGACCCAGTACTTC
- | TRBJ2-1 | TRBV6-1 | - | CASSEVSSPSYNEQFF | TGTGCCAGCAGTGAAGTGAGTAGCCCCTCTTACAATGAGCAGTTCTTC
TRBD2 | TRBJ2-5 | TRBV5-1 | few | CASHPASGSQETQYF | TGCGCCAGCCATCCTGCTAGCGGGTCTCAAGAGACCCAGTACTTC
TRBD1 | TRBJ1-1 | TRBV19 | few | CASSIDPDRGVSTEAFF | TGTGCCAGTAGTATAGACCCGGACAGGGGGGTGAGCACTGAAGCTTTCTTT
TRBD2 | TRBJ2-3 | TRBV7-2 | - | CASSFLSGGIRTDTQYF | TGTGCCAGCAGCTTCCTTAGCGGGGGGATTCGCACAGATACGCAGTATTTT
TRBD2 | TRBJ2-3 | TRBV5-1 | - | CASSEGLSTDTQYF | TGCGCCAGCAGCGAGGGACTAAGCACAGATACGCAGTATTTT
- | TRBJ2-7 | TRBV15 | many | CATSADGGYDEQYF | TGTGCCACCAGCGCAGACGGAGGGTACGACGAGCAGTACTTC
TRBD2 | TRBJ2-1 | TRBV5-1 | - | CASSSQRGSDNEQFF | TGCGCCAGCAGCTCCCAGCGGGGATCGGACAATGAGCAGTTCTTC
- | TRBJ1-1 | TRBV6-5 | many | CASSYSRVRSKAFF | TGTGCCAGCAGTTACTCGAGGGTACGATCCAAAGCTTTCTTT